This passage covers 26 T cell receptor beta chains from one sample sequenced in a study of CD8 T cells in Susac syndrome. Reverse transcription of roughly 0.45 to 1 ug RNA was performed with random hexamers. TCRdb processed the immunoSEQ multiplex PCR reads anew with MiXCR; each CDR3 protein has one entry. This table has more than 150,000 distinct CDR3 sequences, about 96% appearing once. The sequenced sample consisted of CD4+ T cells from PBMCs. These receptors were collected from a human donor with Susac syndrome.

V gene TRBV9 combines with J gene TRBJ2-1, with D possibly being TRBD1 (5 bases). The ends were cut back, 0 bases at V and 7 bases at J, with 8 bases in the middle. The CDR3 is 13 amino acids. CDR1 and CDR2 from the germline V gene are SGDLS and YYNGEE. CDR3 DNA sequence: TGTGCCAGCAGCGTAGTGACAGCAAATGAGCAGTTCTTC. This translates into CASSVVTANEQFF.

The chain links TRBV5-1 to TRBJ2-1; D is uncertain. CDR3 size: 16 residues. Germline lookup yields CDR1 SGHRS and CDR2 YFSETQ. The ends were cut back, 4 bases at V and 4 bases at J, with 18 bases in the middle. This chain's CDR3 is CASSGPGRIAYNEQFF. CDR3 nucleotides: TGCGCCAGCAGCGGACCTGGCAGGATAGCATACAATGAGCAGTTCTTC.

The chain uses TRBV11-2 and TRBJ2-7; the match to TRBD2 covers 10 bases. This CDR3 has 16 residues. Germline V lookup: CDR1 SGHAT, CDR2 FQNNGV. The V gene end was trimmed by 5 bases and the J gene end by 0 bases; junction bases not matched to a gene: 7. Written as DNA, the CDR3 is TGTGCCAGCAGCAGAGGCCCTAGCGGGAGCTCCTACGAGCAGTACTTC. It codes for CASSRGPSGSSYEQYF. The variable domain in full, completed from reference TRBV11-2 and TRBJ2-7, reads EAGVAQSPRYKIIEKRQSVAFWCNPISGHATLYWYQQILGQGPKLLIQFQNNGVVDDSQLPKDRFSAERLKGVDSTLKIQPAKLEDSAVYLCASSRGPSGSSYEQYFGPGTRLTVT.

The chain joins TRBV5-1 to TRBJ2-5, with D possibly TRBD1 on 5 matching bases. The germline V and J ends were trimmed by 4 bases and 3 bases, with 16 bases remaining between them. The CDR3 has 15 residues. Germline V gene data show CDR1 as SGHRS and CDR2 as YFSETQ. The CDR3 region is CASSLQDPSEETQYF. CDR3 nucleotides: TGCGCCAGCAGCCTACAGGATCCTTCTGAAGAGACCCAGTACTTC.

This sequence joins TRBV24-1 and TRBJ1-6, with D unresolved. The V gene lost 12 bases and the J gene lost 5 bases, with 16 bases spanning the gap. This CDR3 spans 14 amino acids. Germline CDR1 reads KGHDR; CDR2 reads SFDVKD. CDR3 sequence: CAAAFPADNSPLHF. The CDR3 DNA sequence: TGTGCCGCAGCATTCCCCGCCGATAATTCACCCCTCCACTTT.

V gene TRBV7-2 combines with J gene TRBJ2-5; 7 positions match TRBD2. The germline V gene encodes CDR1 SGHTA and CDR2 FQGNSA. J was trimmed by 5 bases and V by 1 base; bases with no gene match: 16. The length of the CDR3 is 18 residues. CDR3 sequence: CASSLVPLATPLWETQYF. Here the CDR3 DNA reads TGTGCCAGCAGCTTAGTCCCACTAGCGACCCCTTTGTGGGAGACCCAGTACTTC.

The CDR3 protein is CSARASGSSYNEQFF. CDR3 sequence (DNA): TGCAGTGCTAGGGCTAGCGGGAGCTCCTACAATGAGCAGTTCTTC. The gene calls are TRBV20-1 and TRBJ2-1; 10 nucleotides agree with TRBD2. This CDR3 region has 15 residues. Germline CDR1 DFQATT, CDR2 SNEGSKA (reference sequence). The trim removed 3 bases at V and 0 bases at J, leaving 2 bases unmatched.

The chain has TRBV20-1 and TRBJ2-4, with D unresolved. Germline CDR1 DFQATT, CDR2 SNEGSKA (reference sequence). The CDR3 has 15 residues. V was pared by 3 bases and J by 0 bases, with 12 bases between. CDR3 DNA: TGCAGTGCTAGTGTCCGCCTACTAGCCAAAAACATTCAGTACTTC. This gives the protein CSASVRLLAKNIQYF.

This chain uses TRBV5-1 with TRBJ1-1; no clear D. Germline V gives CDR1 SGHRS, CDR2 YFSETQ. The CDR3 covers 14 residues. V was cut by 4 bases and J by 0 bases, with 10 bases left in between. CDR3 nucleotide sequence: TGCGCCAGCAGCCCGGAGCACTTGAACACTGAAGCTTTCTTT. It codes for CASSPEHLNTEAFF.

The chain employs TRBV7-2 and TRBJ2-1, with D possibly matching TRBD1 (5 bases). This CDR3 has 13 residues. The V end was cut by 5 bases, the J end by 9 bases, with 14 bases between. Germline assignment: CDR1 SGHTA and CDR2 FQGNSA. In DNA form, the CDR3 reads TGTGCCAGCAGCAACTATCTAGACAGTGAGCAGTTCTTC. This gives the protein CASSNYLDSEQFF. The complete variable domain, with remaining parts taken from reference TRBV7-2 and TRBJ2-1, reads GAGVSQSPSNKVTEKGKDVELRCDPISGHTALYWYRQSLGQGLEFLIYFQGNSAPDKSGLPSDRFSAERTGGSVSTLTIQRTQQEDSAVYLCASSNYLDSEQFFGPGTRLTVL.

The chain employs TRBV19 and TRBJ1-1; 8 bases line up with TRBD1. From germline, CDR1 is LNHDA and CDR2 SQIVND (reference sequence). The CDR3 runs to 13 residues. V lost 5 bases to trimming and J lost 10 bases; unmatched junction nucleotides: 9. The CDR3 reads CASSVTGEIGAFF. The CDR3 DNA follows: TGTGCCAGTAGTGTGACAGGGGAAATTGGAGCTTTCTTT.

The chain couples TRBV7-3 to TRBJ2-7, with unresolved D. The germline CDR1 and CDR2 sequences are SGHTA and FQGTGA. The V gene lost 5 bases and the J gene lost 6 bases, with 17 bases spanning the gap. This CDR3 region has 14 residues. In DNA form, the CDR3 reads TGTGCCAGCAGCGCCCTCGGAGTCCCCCTCGAGCAGTACTTC. It specifies CASSALGVPLEQYF.

The chain has TRBV20-1 and TRBJ1-2; D may be TRBD1 (5 bases). The germline gives CDR1 DFQATT, CDR2 SNEGSKA (reference sequence). CDR3 length equals 12 residues. CDR3 nucleotide sequence: TGCAAGATCTTCCGGGACGTTGATGGCTACACCTTC. This sequence encodes CKIFRDVDGYTF.

About this clonotype: Relative to the germline gene, one junction end is altered; a read error may explain this. The rearrangement links TRBV4-3 to TRBJ2-7; D not certain. Germline V lookup: CDR1 LGHNA, CDR2 YSLEER. This CDR3 has 12 residues. This CDR3 reads CASSQTSSEQYF. As DNA, the CDR3 is TGCGCCAGCAGCCAAACTTCCTCCGAGCAGTACTTC.

The chain combines TRBV6-1 with TRBJ2-1, with 11 bases aligning to TRBD2. Germline CDR1 and CDR2: MNHNS and SASEGT. There are 15 residues in the CDR3. After removal of 6 bases from V and 6 bases from J, the junction contained 7 bases not matched to a gene. As DNA, the CDR3 is TGTGCCAGCAGACGAGTTAGCGGGAGGGCCAATGAGCAGTTCTTC. Its protein is CASRRVSGRANEQFF.

The V and J genes are TRBV6-5 and TRBJ2-1, with TRBD2 matching 7 bases. CDR3 length: 14 residues. In germline, CDR1 is MNHEY, CDR2 SVGAGI. V lost 6 bases to trimming and J lost 6 bases; unmatched junction nucleotides: 8. CDR3 residues: CASRQWTSSNEQFF. For the CDR3, the DNA is TGTGCCAGCAGACAGTGGACTAGTTCCAATGAGCAGTTCTTC.

The rearrangement uses TRBV4-2 and TRBJ2-5; 9 nucleotides align to TRBD2. Germline V lookup: CDR1 LGHNA, CDR2 YNFKEQ. Trimming removed 0 bases from V and 5 bases from J; junction bases left unmatched: 10. CDR3 length: 17 residues. The CDR3 protein is CASSQEEGAGGWETQYF. Here the CDR3 DNA reads TGTGCCAGCAGCCAAGAGGAAGGAGCGGGGGGATGGGAGACCCAGTACTTC.

The V and J genes are TRBV5-1 and TRBJ1-1, with D possibly TRBD1 on 6 matching bases. V lost 0 bases to trimming and J lost 5 bases, with 14 bases between them. The CDR3 sequence is 15 residues long. Germline V gene data show CDR1 as SGHRS and CDR2 as YFSETQ. The CDR3 is CASSLVEQGTTEAFF. CDR3 sequence (DNA): TGCGCCAGCAGCTTGGTCGAACAGGGAACAACTGAAGCTTTCTTT.

This clonotype has just one count. The CDR3 coding sequence is TGTGCCAGCAGAACCAGCCAGAGCAATGGCTACACCTTC. Translated: CASRTSQSNGYTF. V gene TRBV6-2 or TRBV6-3 combines with J gene TRBJ1-2; no definite D call. Germline loops: CDR1 MNHEY, CDR2 SVGEGT. The length of the CDR3 is 13 residues. The germline V and J ends were trimmed by 6 bases and 6 bases, with 14 bases remaining between them.

The chain has TRBV28 and TRBJ2-2; TRBD1 aligns across 8 bases. The CDR3 length is 16 residues. The junction had 14 bases not matched to a gene; V was cut back by 8 bases and J by 6 bases. Germline V gives CDR1 MDHEN, CDR2 SYDVKM. DNA of the CDR3: TGTGCCAGCCGGACACCCGGACAGGGTTGGTCCGGGGAGCTGTTTTTT. The encoded protein is CASRTPGQGWSGELFF.

The rearrangement joins TRBV25-1 to TRBJ2-7; D ambiguous. Per the germline V gene, CDR1 is MGHDK and CDR2 is SYGVNS. The CDR3 loop spans 13 amino acids. V dropped 5 bases and J dropped 0 bases, with 8 bases sitting between them. CDR3 DNA sequence: TGTGCCAGCAGTCCCGCACACTCCTACGAGCAGTACGTC. Its protein is CASSPAHSYEQYV.

In this sample, this clonotype turned up once. V is TRBV30 and J is TRBJ1-5, with a tentative D call TRBD1 (6 bases). Per germline, CDR1 GTSNPN and CDR2 SVGIG (reference sequence). The CDR3 sequence is 13 residues long. V lost 0 bases and J 5 bases, leaving 8 bases between the germline ends. In nucleotides, the CDR3 is TGTGCCTGGAGTGTACAGGGCGATCAGCCCCAGCATTTT. Its translation is CAWSVQGDQPQHF.

The chain has TRBV18 and TRBJ2-3; D remains ambiguous. Germline CDR1 and CDR2: KGHSH and LQKENI. The CDR3 has 16 residues. Trimming cost V 8 bases and J 2 bases, with 20 bases left between them. The CDR3 nucleotides read TGTGCCAGCCACCCATCAAAAGAGGTCCTCACAGATACGCAGTATTTT. Translated: CASHPSKEVLTDTQYF.

This clonotype was seen just once. J is TRBJ2-3 and V is TRBV20-1; 8 positions match TRBD1. J lost 2 bases, V lost 6 bases, and 13 bases had no gene match. The CDR3 loop spans 16 amino acids. Germline V CDR1 and CDR2: DFQATT, SNEGSKA (reference sequence). The DNA of the CDR3 is TGCAGTGCCCCCGACCCAGGGGGCATTCTCACAGATACGCAGTATTTT. The encoded protein is CSAPDPGGILTDTQYF.

This chain connects TRBV9 to TRBJ2-7, with D possibly matching TRBD1 (6 bases). Germline assignment: CDR1 SGDLS and CDR2 YYNGEE. Trimming took off 2 bases at V and 5 bases at J, with 17 bases between the two ends. This CDR3 spans 15 amino acids. The CDR3 reads CASSVTGWPADEQYF. CDR3 coding DNA: TGTGCCAGCAGCGTTACAGGGTGGCCGGCGGACGAGCAGTACTTC.

The chain joins TRBV3-1 to TRBJ1-1; D unresolved. Per germline, CDR1 LGHDT and CDR2 YNNKEL (reference sequence). There are 14 residues in the CDR3. The V end lost 0 bases, the J end lost 7 bases, and 12 bases lay between the germline ends. This CDR3 reads CASSQDGGISEAFF. The DNA of the CDR3 is TGTGCCAGCAGCCAAGATGGCGGTATTAGTGAAGCTTTCTTT.